The entry that follows covers one T cell receptor (beta chain) sequence. No antigen is known for it. The 5'RACE method, run with constant-segment primers, produced TCR alpha and TCR beta cDNA libraries (carrying sample barcodes and UMIs). TCRdb recomputed calls from the 5' RACE reads with MiXCR, one row per CDR3 protein. Among 150,000 or so distinct CDR3 sequences listed, about 15% were seen once. This sample is drawn from a study of T-cell memory formation after mild COVID-19. Study conclusions and caveats: The pre-infection memory compartment contained some responding clones, suggesting cross-reactive memory joined. Proof of SARS-CoV-2 specificity was absent for the second-wave clones that crested on day 37.

The sample was PBMCs or a T cell subset sorted from them (not recorded which). The TCR was taken from an adult woman who had mild COVID-19 (a few samples of this study predate the infection). Cell type and time point are not known.

CDR3 DNA: TGTGCCAGCTCACCTCCGGACAATAACAATGAGCAGTTCTTC. It translates to CASSPPDNNNEQFF. The chain joins TRBV18 to TRBJ2-1; D possibly corresponds to TRBD1 (5 bases). Germline values: CDR1 KGHSH, CDR2 LQKENI. The CDR3 has 14 residues. Trimming cost V 3 bases and J 5 bases, with 11 bases left between them.